These T cell receptor beta chains were read from a single sample in a study of shared clonotypes between healthy human individuals. Profiled with immunoSEQ multiplex PCR; TCRdb holds only in-frame clones, not every one. The sample shows some 2,100,000 clones, around 95% of them seen only once. The sample taken for sequencing was naive CD4+ T cells sorted from blood. These TCRs come from a man between 18 and 35 years old in good health. The CDR3 runs from the conserved cysteine through the conserved F or W. The order of the fields is CDR3 DNA, CDR3 protein, D gene, clone size, J gene, V gene. The D gene is left open where the match is weak. Expanded clones get a size class; other rows say once, few or many, or leave the size out.

CDR3 DNA: TGTGCCAGTACCGGTCTCTATAATTCACCCCTCCACTTT
CDR3 protein: CASTGLYNSPLHF
D gene: .
clone size: .
J gene: TRBJ1-6
V gene: TRBV19

CDR3 DNA: TGTGCCAGCAGACGACTAGCGGCAGATACGCAGTATTTT
CDR3 protein: CASRRLAADTQYF
D gene: TRBD2
clone size: .
J gene: TRBJ2-3
V gene: TRBV6-5

CDR3 DNA: TGTGCCAGCAGTCACCAGGGGGCTGGTGGAAACACCATATATTTT
CDR3 protein: CASSHQGAGGNTIYF
D gene: TRBD1
clone size: .
J gene: TRBJ1-3
V gene: TRBV6-6

CDR3 DNA: TGTGCCAGCAGCTACGGGACAGGAGACTCCTACGAGCAGTACTTC
CDR3 protein: CASSYGTGDSYEQYF
D gene: TRBD1
clone size: .
J gene: TRBJ2-7
V gene: TRBV7-9

CDR3 DNA: TGTGCCAGCAGCTTCAGGCTAGCGGGAGATCGGAGGAATGAGCAGTTCTTC
CDR3 protein: CASSFRLAGDRRNEQFF
D gene: TRBD2
clone size: .
J gene: TRBJ2-1
V gene: TRBV7-2

CDR3 DNA: TGTGCCAGCAGCTTGGCGGGAAAGGGAAACACCATATATTTT
CDR3 protein: CASSLAGKGNTIYF
D gene: .
clone size: .
J gene: TRBJ1-3
V gene: TRBV5-8

CDR3 DNA: TGTGCCTGGAGTAAGGGGCGCCCCAAAGATACGCAGTATTTT
CDR3 protein: CAWSKGRPKDTQYF
D gene: .
clone size: once
J gene: TRBJ2-3
V gene: TRBV30

CDR3 DNA: TGCGCCAGCAGCTTGGGACTAGCGGGAGTCTACGAGCAGTACTTC
CDR3 protein: CASSLGLAGVYEQYF
D gene: TRBD2
clone size: .
J gene: TRBJ2-7
V gene: TRBV5-1

CDR3 DNA: TGTGCCAGCAGCTTGACAGGTACTAGCACAGATACGCAGTATTTT
CDR3 protein: CASSLTGTSTDTQYF
D gene: .
clone size: .
J gene: TRBJ2-3
V gene: TRBV5-6

CDR3 DNA: TGTGCCAGCAGGGACGGACAGTTAGCCAAAAACATTCAGTACTTC
CDR3 protein: CASRDGQLAKNIQYF
D gene: .
clone size: once
J gene: TRBJ2-4
V gene: TRBV6-6

CDR3 DNA: TGTGCTAGTGGTTTGCTTACAGGGTATTACGACGAGCAGTACTTC
CDR3 protein: CASGLLTGYYDEQYF
D gene: .
clone size: .
J gene: TRBJ2-7
V gene: TRBV12-5

CDR3 DNA: TGTGCCAGCAGCTTGAGGGAAGGGAGAACGACGGATAACTATGGCTACACCTTC
CDR3 protein: CASSLREGRTTDNYGYTF
D gene: .
clone size: .
J gene: TRBJ1-2
V gene: TRBV5-4

CDR3 DNA: TGTGCCATCAGTGTGGGCGGGGGCGCTGGCGACGAGCAGTACTTC
CDR3 protein: CAISVGGGAGDEQYF
D gene: .
clone size: once
J gene: TRBJ2-7
V gene: TRBV10-3

CDR3 DNA: TGTGCCAGCAGCTTAGCCGGGGCGCAGGGCACTGAAGCTTTCTTT
CDR3 protein: CASSLAGAQGTEAFF
D gene: .
clone size: .
J gene: TRBJ1-1
V gene: TRBV7-9

CDR3 DNA: TGTGCCAGCAGTGGCAAATACAGGGTCCCCGAGCAGTACTTC
CDR3 protein: CASSGKYRVPEQYF
D gene: .
clone size: once
J gene: TRBJ2-7
V gene: TRBV28

CDR3 DNA: TGTGCCAGCAGTTTCCTCCGACTAGCGGGGGTTGGGGAGCAGTACTTC
CDR3 protein: CASSFLRLAGVGEQYF
D gene: TRBD2
clone size: once
J gene: TRBJ2-7
V gene: TRBV28

CDR3 DNA: TGTGCCAGCAGCTACGACAGAGCAACTAATGAAAAACTGTTTTTT
CDR3 protein: CASSYDRATNEKLFF
D gene: .
clone size: .
J gene: TRBJ1-4
V gene: TRBV7-9

CDR3 DNA: TGTGCCAGTTGGGGGGGTCTTCCTAGGGACAATGAGCAGTTCTTC
CDR3 protein: CASWGGLPRDNEQFF
D gene: TRBD2
clone size: .
J gene: TRBJ2-1
V gene: TRBV19

CDR3 DNA: TGTGCCAGCAGCTTAGTCGGGACTAGCGAATACTACGAGCAGTACTTC
CDR3 protein: CASSLVGTSEYYEQYF
D gene: TRBD2
clone size: .
J gene: TRBJ2-7
V gene: TRBV7-2

CDR3 DNA: TGTGCCAGCAGTTACTCGGGGACAGGGGGCTATGAGCAGTTCTTC
CDR3 protein: CASSYSGTGGYEQFF
D gene: TRBD1
clone size: .
J gene: TRBJ2-1
V gene: TRBV6-5

CDR3 DNA: TGTGCCAGCAGCTCGGGACTGCAAGGAAACACCATATATTTT
CDR3 protein: CASSSGLQGNTIYF
D gene: .
clone size: .
J gene: TRBJ1-3
V gene: TRBV7-2

CDR3 DNA: TGTGCCAGCTCACCGGCGGGGATCCCCGGGGAGCTGTTTTTT
CDR3 protein: CASSPAGIPGELFF
D gene: .
clone size: once
J gene: TRBJ2-2
V gene: TRBV18

CDR3 DNA: TGTGCCAGCACGAGGGGACAGGGGAGCGACGAGCAGTACTTC
CDR3 protein: CASTRGQGSDEQYF
D gene: TRBD1
clone size: .
J gene: TRBJ2-7
V gene: TRBV6-1

CDR3 DNA: TGCGCCAGCAGCTTAACACTAAGCTCCTACAATGAGCAGTTCTTC
CDR3 protein: CASSLTLSSYNEQFF
D gene: .
clone size: .
J gene: TRBJ2-1
V gene: TRBV5-1

CDR3 DNA: TGCGCCAGCAGCTTGGAAGGCTGGAACAATGAGCAGTTCTTC
CDR3 protein: CASSLEGWNNEQFF
D gene: .
clone size: .
J gene: TRBJ2-1
V gene: TRBV5-1

CDR3 DNA: TGTGCCAGCCGGGGCGGATTCCTTAGGGAGCAGTACTTC
CDR3 protein: CASRGGFLREQYF
D gene: .
clone size: .
J gene: TRBJ2-7
V gene: TRBV6-5

CDR3 DNA: TGTGCCAGCAGCATAACAGGGCCCCCTGGCTACACCTTC
CDR3 protein: CASSITGPPGYTF
D gene: .
clone size: .
J gene: TRBJ1-2
V gene: TRBV27

CDR3 DNA: TGTGCCTGGGAGAAAGGGGGGGCCGTCACTGAAGCTTTCTTT
CDR3 protein: CAWEKGGAVTEAFF
D gene: .
clone size: few
J gene: TRBJ1-1
V gene: TRBV30

CDR3 DNA: TGTGCCAGCAGCTTGGGACGCGGGGGGAGGACAGATACGCAGTATTTT
CDR3 protein: CASSLGRGGRTDTQYF
D gene: TRBD2
clone size: once
J gene: TRBJ2-3
V gene: TRBV7-2

CDR3 DNA: TGTGCCAGCAGCTTAGGGAGGGCCTACAATGAGCAGTTCTTC
CDR3 protein: CASSLGRAYNEQFF
D gene: TRBD2
clone size: .
J gene: TRBJ2-1
V gene: TRBV5-8

CDR3 DNA: TGTGCCAGCAGCTTAGCTTCCACCGCCAACACTGAAGCTTTCTTT
CDR3 protein: CASSLASTANTEAFF
D gene: .
clone size: .
J gene: TRBJ1-1
V gene: TRBV7-2

CDR3 DNA: TGTGCCAGCAGTATATACTCCGGGACAGATACTGAAGCTTTCTTT
CDR3 protein: CASSIYSGTDTEAFF
D gene: TRBD1
clone size: .
J gene: TRBJ1-1
V gene: TRBV27

CDR3 DNA: TGTGCCAGCAGTCCGAGCGGGGGGCGGAAAGAGACCCAGTACTTC
CDR3 protein: CASSPSGGRKETQYF
D gene: TRBD2
clone size: once
J gene: TRBJ2-5
V gene: TRBV6-6

CDR3 DNA: TGTGCCAGCAGCACTAGCTCCTACACAGATACGCAGTATTTT
CDR3 protein: CASSTSSYTDTQYF
D gene: .
clone size: .
J gene: TRBJ2-3
V gene: TRBV9

CDR3 DNA: TGTGCCAGCAGTGTCCGGACAGGGGCTTACGAGCAGTACTTC
CDR3 protein: CASSVRTGAYEQYF
D gene: TRBD1
clone size: .
J gene: TRBJ2-7
V gene: TRBV2

CDR3 DNA: TGTGCCAGCAGTTCCTTGGTGGGGTCCTACGAGCAGTACTTC
CDR3 protein: CASSSLVGSYEQYF
D gene: .
clone size: .
J gene: TRBJ2-7
V gene: TRBV6-5

CDR3 DNA: TGTGCCAGCAGTTCAGGCCCCGGGACCGGGGAGCTGTTTTTT
CDR3 protein: CASSSGPGTGELFF
D gene: .
clone size: .
J gene: TRBJ2-2
V gene: TRBV6-5

CDR3 DNA: TGCGCCAGCAACATCGGGCTAGCGACATCCTCACTCTACGAGCAGTACTTC
CDR3 protein: CASNIGLATSSLYEQYF
D gene: .
clone size: .
J gene: TRBJ2-7
V gene: TRBV5-1

CDR3 DNA: TGCGCCAGCAGCACCGGGACCGTTTCAGATACGCAGTATTTT
CDR3 protein: CASSTGTVSDTQYF
D gene: .
clone size: .
J gene: TRBJ2-3
V gene: TRBV5-1

CDR3 DNA: TGCGCCAGCAGCTGGCAGGCCCAAGAGACCCAGTACTTC
CDR3 protein: CASSWQAQETQYF
D gene: .
clone size: once
J gene: TRBJ2-5
V gene: TRBV5-1

CDR3 DNA: TGTGCCAGCAGCCTTCGACAGGGGACACTTGAAGCTTTCTTT
CDR3 protein: CASSLRQGTLEAFF
D gene: TRBD1
clone size: .
J gene: TRBJ1-1
V gene: TRBV7-8

CDR3 DNA: TGTGCCAGCAGTGAAACAGGGGGCGATCAGCCCCAGCATTTT
CDR3 protein: CASSETGGDQPQHF
D gene: TRBD1
clone size: .
J gene: TRBJ1-5
V gene: TRBV25-1

CDR3 DNA: TGTGCCTGGAGTTACAGGGGGTCCCCCCCAAGTGCCCAGTACTTC
CDR3 protein: CAWSYRGSPPSAQYF
D gene: TRBD1
clone size: once
J gene: TRBJ2-5
V gene: TRBV30

CDR3 DNA: TGTGCCAGTAGTCTGGGAAACACCATATATTTT
CDR3 protein: CASSLGNTIYF
D gene: .
clone size: .
J gene: TRBJ1-3
V gene: TRBV19

CDR3 DNA: TGTGCCAGCAGCCGAACGGACAGGGATGGAGAGACCCAGTACTTC
CDR3 protein: CASSRTDRDGETQYF
D gene: TRBD1
clone size: .
J gene: TRBJ2-5
V gene: TRBV5-4

CDR3 DNA: TGTGCCACTACCCCCAATCTGTTTTATAATTCACCCCTCCACTTT
CDR3 protein: CATTPNLFYNSPLHF
D gene: .
clone size: .
J gene: TRBJ1-6
V gene: TRBV6-1

CDR3 DNA: TGTGCCAGTACCACCGGCTATGGCTACACCTTC
CDR3 protein: CASTTGYGYTF
D gene: .
clone size: once
J gene: TRBJ1-2
V gene: TRBV2

CDR3 DNA: TGCAGCCGCGGAGATACGCAGTATTTT
CDR3 protein: CSRGDTQYF
D gene: .
clone size: .
J gene: TRBJ2-3
V gene: TRBV29-1

CDR3 DNA: TGTGCCAGTAGGGACAGCTGGCCAGATACGCAGTATTTT
CDR3 protein: CASRDSWPDTQYF
D gene: .
clone size: .
J gene: TRBJ2-3
V gene: TRBV19

CDR3 DNA: TGTGCCAGCAGCTTAGTTGACTCCTACGAGCAGTACTTC
CDR3 protein: CASSLVDSYEQYF
D gene: .
clone size: .
J gene: TRBJ2-7
V gene: TRBV7-2

CDR3 DNA: TGTGCCAGCAGTCTAACCGGGGGAGCCAAAAACATTCAGTACTTC
CDR3 protein: CASSLTGGAKNIQYF
D gene: .
clone size: .
J gene: TRBJ2-4
V gene: TRBV6-6

CDR3 DNA: TGTGCCAGCAGTGCCATAGGGCAAGGCTACACCTTC
CDR3 protein: CASSAIGQGYTF
D gene: .
clone size: .
J gene: TRBJ1-2
V gene: TRBV28

CDR3 DNA: TGCGCCAGCAGTGGCGGGGGCCCCTACGAGCAGTACTTC
CDR3 protein: CASSGGGPYEQYF
D gene: .
clone size: .
J gene: TRBJ2-7
V gene: TRBV10-2

CDR3 DNA: TGCGCCAGCAGCCAACTCGGTACGGATACGCAGTATTTT
CDR3 protein: CASSQLGTDTQYF
D gene: .
clone size: .
J gene: TRBJ2-3
V gene: TRBV4-3

CDR3 DNA: TGTGCCATCAGTGAGTCGGCAGGGCTCTACAATGAGCAGTTCTTC
CDR3 protein: CAISESAGLYNEQFF
D gene: .
clone size: .
J gene: TRBJ2-1
V gene: TRBV10-3